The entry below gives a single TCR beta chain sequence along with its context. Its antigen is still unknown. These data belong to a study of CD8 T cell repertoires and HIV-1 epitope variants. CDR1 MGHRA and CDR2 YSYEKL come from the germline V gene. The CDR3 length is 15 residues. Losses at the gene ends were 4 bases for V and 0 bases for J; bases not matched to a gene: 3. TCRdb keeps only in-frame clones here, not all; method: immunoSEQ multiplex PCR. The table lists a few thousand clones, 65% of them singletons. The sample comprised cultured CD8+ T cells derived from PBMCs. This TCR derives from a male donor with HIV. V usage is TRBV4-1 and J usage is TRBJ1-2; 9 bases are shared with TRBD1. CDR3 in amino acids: CASSRDRATNYGYTF. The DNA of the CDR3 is TGCGCCAGCAGCCGGGACAGGGCGACTAACTATGGCTACACCTTC.